This T cell receptor beta chain was captured in a study of T cell clonality in common variable immunodeficiency (dated by TCRdb to the mid-2010s). Results and caveats for the whole study, not just this receptor: The authors noted that sequencing repertoires of T cell subpopulations would be needed to clarify what caused the increased clonality in CVID. Correlations between repertoire features and clinical complications were limited by patient heterogeneity within the CVID cohort. Increased TCRbeta clonality was found in CVID subjects compared with healthy controls (t-test p = 0.018), with the increase being most characteristic of about a third of subjects. Fewer TCRbeta clones were shared among CVID subjects than among healthy controls (p < 0.0001). Even though DNA input was equal, the average per sample came to 65,000 to 85,000 unique sequences for controls compared with 30,000 to 40,000 for CVID samples. Reportedly, TCRbeta sequences from CVID had fewer deletions and N-nucleotide insertions, and highly modified clones with 13 or more V deletions were absent from CVID.

Predominantly Caucasian heritage was noted among both the CVID patients and the healthy controls. Heparinized peripheral whole blood samples of about 5 to 9 ml were collected from each donor. Genomic DNA from adults with common variable immune deficiency (CVID) and from healthy adult controls was the source for sequencing TCRbeta CDR3 repertoires. The control group was made up of some 22 healthy adult volunteers (about ten male and around 12 female) whose ages ranged from 23 to 66 years, with a mean age of approximately 34. Diluted blood was density-centrifuged over Hypaque 1077 or Ficoll-Paque to isolate peripheral blood mononuclear cells. Genomic DNA was extracted from unsorted mononuclear cells by Qiagen column purification or by a centrifugation-based method. For sequencing, equivalent amounts of genomic DNA were input from CVID and control samples. For every sample, a 60 bp segment covering the rearranged TCRbeta CDR3 region was amplified and then sequenced. The immunoSEQ assay, a bias-corrected multiplex PCR combined with high-throughput sequencing, was used for TCRbeta amplification. Regarding the original processing steps: Every unique nucleotide sequence was considered a clone and was annotated with V, D and J genes, copy number and frequency. Sequences were labeled productive if in frame, and non-productive if out of frame or containing stop codons. As previously described, Shannon's entropy was used to calculate clonality. Mean CDR3 Kyte-Doolittle hydropathy was derived from the predicted amino acid sequences of productive clones. Hierarchical clustering of scaled V gene usage was performed with the R hclust function using Manhattan distance and complete linkage. To assess clone sharing by CDR3 amino acid sequence, 12 repertoires per group were resampled over 100 rounds. The repertoires were searched for around 72 published EBV-specific and approximately 250 published CMV-specific TCRbeta sequences. A couple of CVID samples yielding fewer than 10,000 sequences were excluded from analysis, leaving 42 CVID repertoires. Here the immuneACCESS table is served through TCRdb, limited to in-frame sequences with V and J called. Missing clones are a known gap in these copies; in checked studies unresolved V genes cover under half, and the rest lacks a known reason. V and J calls and clone size follow that table, whereas D and trimming were derived from the DNA. In this sample, some 80,000 clones appear, none counted once only. Jointly, the top ten make up around 0.8% of the sample.

The germline V gene (reference sequence) sets CDR1 to DFQATT and CDR2 to SNEGSKA. V is shortened by 6 bases, J by 7 bases, and the region joining them spans 3 bases. Measured from the cysteine to the phenylalanine, the CDR3 is 8 residues long. Only the CDR3 bases that were read are kept: 15 of them, in frame from base 1. In its sample, this clone was seen many times. Its target antigen remains unknown. The sequence runs out 3 residues before the end of the CDR3; the remainder is reconstructed from the germline J gene. The sequence was obtained from a person aged 18 to 70 in good health. The specimen sequenced was peripheral blood mononuclear cells. The rearranged segments are TRBV20-1 and TRBJ2-5; no confident D gene assignment can be made. Incomplete CDR3 DNA: TGCAGTGCAGGGACC. Its coded protein is CSAGT. The CDR3 as a whole reads CSAGTQYF.